This TCR beta chain derives from a study of blood T cell repertoires in COVID-19. Background on the study: The United States, Italy and Spain were the sources of the acute and convalescent COVID-19 samples. Sources were T cells, B-cell-depleted T cells, or PBMCs; the material itself was cDNA or gDNA.

Germline V gene sequence: CDR1 SGHRS, CDR2 YFSETQ. The CDR3 contains 14 residues. Trimming stripped 0 bases from V and 5 bases from J, with 11 bases between. Repertoires were generated with immunoSEQ multiplex PCR, while TCRdb's copy carries only in-frame clones and drops some. The table lists about 280,000 clones, more than 80% of them singletons, with 4.1% in the top ten. What was sequenced was PBMCs or T cells enriched from blood (not recorded which). V gene TRBV5-1 combines with J gene TRBJ2-5; a weak D match, TRBD2 (5 bases). The receptor was isolated from a woman in her 30s with acute COVID-19. CDR3 protein: CASSLDRGGETQYF. DNA for the CDR3: TGCGCCAGCAGCTTGGATCGGGGTGGCGAGACCCAGTACTTC.